This entry concerns a single T cell receptor beta chain. No antigen is known for it. No quality values exist for individual bases; no much larger clone is one base distant. Sample time point, as interpreted from the label and publication: after dendritic cell vaccination, including at tumor progression/relapse. Patients were selected for having adequate residual fresh-frozen tumor tissue and more than two years of available survival data. An isocitrate dehydrogenase mutation was not carried by any of the glioblastoma patients, although molecular status was otherwise variable. PBMC were collected before vaccination, two weeks after the third vaccination, and at tumor progression if progression occurred. Genomic DNA was extracted with the Qiagen DNeasy Blood extraction Kit. CDR3 length: 15 amino acids, cysteine to phenylalanine. Here the CDR3 DNA is all that survives: 45 bases in frame from base 1. Deletion took 5 bases off V and 4 bases off J, with a span of 16 bases between the germline ends. The germline V gene supplies CDR1 SGHTA and CDR2 FQGTGA.

The data were taken from a study of glioma-infiltrating T cells after dendritic cell vaccination (dated by TCRdb to 2015 to 2016). Regarding the research as a whole: A cohort of about 15 glioblastoma patients from Phase I and II dendritic cell vaccination trials was included, of whom 9 were newly diagnosed and 6 had recurrent disease. Autologous tumor lysate-pulsed dendritic cell vaccination was administered to the patients between about 2002 and 2012. The vaccine consisted of monocyte-derived dendritic cells cultured about 7 days with IL-4 and GM-CSF, then pulsed overnight with autologous tumor lysate. Patients received three intradermal dendritic cell vaccine injections at biweekly intervals in the arm below the axilla. In glioblastoma patients vaccinated with dendritic cells, deep sequencing of TCR beta CDR3 regions served to measure the amount of tumor-infiltrating lymphocytes and to compare repertoires between tumor and blood. TCR sequencing metrics, including TIL content and tumor-blood repertoire overlap, were correlated with survival after dendritic cell vaccination.

TCRB CDR3 regions were amplified from roughly 1.8 ug genomic DNA, or all available DNA if less, using the immunoSEQ assay. The multiplex PCR relied on 60 forward primers for TCR V beta segments and 13 reverse primers for J beta segments. Synthetic control templates were spiked into each sample at limiting dilution to estimate reads per starting template. Reads of 87 bp were generated by sequencing on the Illumina HiSeq System. As for the original processing: To remove PCR and sequencing errors, closely related sequences were merged with a nearest neighbor algorithm. TCR overlap was measured as the percentage of unique tumor TCR beta sequences that were also present in the peripheral blood of the same patient. TCRdb retrieved this table from immuneACCESS and kept in-frame rearrangements only. Not all clones are present; in checked studies, unresolved V genes account for under half, and no reason is known for the remainder. V and J calls and clone size are as listed in that table; D and trimming were resolved from the DNA. The sample yields roughly 60,000 clones; roughly nine tenths were counted once. Clones ranked in the top ten supply more than 9% of the sample.

Findings and caveats that apply to the study as a whole: The cohort was small and heterogeneous, only a few patients had full blood and tumor sets, and even fewer had initial-recurrent tumor pairs. Higher estimated pretreatment TIL content predicted longer time to progression and overall survival after dendritic cell vaccination. The three-group TCR overlap response model was characterized as speculative, and prospective validation of the model was stated to be required. No direct relationship between TCR clonality and survival was found, suggesting a diverse polyclonal response may matter.

The rearrangement joined TRBV7-3 to TRBJ2-3, with a weak D call of TRBD1 (5 bases match). Sequencing was performed on blood, taken after dendritic cell vaccination. The sequence was collected from a human donor with glioblastoma. The DNA is as follows: TGTGCCAGCAGCCCCCTAGGCGTAGGGGCAGATACGCAGTATTTT. It translates as CASSPLGVGADTQYF. Beyond the CDR3, the reference TRBV7-3 and TRBJ2-3 genes provide the residues; the full variable domain reads: GAGVSQTPSNKVTEKGKYVELRCDPISGHTALYWYRQSLGQGPEFLIYFQGTGAADDSGLPNDRFFAVRPEGSVSTLKIQRTERGDSAVYLCASSPLGVGADTQYFGPGTRLTVL.